One T cell receptor beta chain is described in this entry. Its antigen is not known. TCRdb called the reads again in MiXCR, with one record for every CDR3 protein. The sample has some 400,000 distinct CDR3 sequences, 31% seen once. V was pared by 0 bases and J by 4 bases, with 13 bases between. The length of the CDR3 is 15 residues. Germline values: CDR1 SGHNT, CDR2 YYREEE (reference sequence). These data originate in a study of T cell repertoires in cytomegalovirus infection. Study-level points and caveats: Predominance within the ex vivo response was attributable to HLA-C-restricted CMV-specific TCR beta clonotypes.

Sequenced input: PBMCs. V and J are TRBV5-4 and TRBJ2-5; D might be TRBD2 (6 bases). This clonotype was sampled from a human donor in good health (CMV status not recorded). Some clones in this sample may be carry-over from other donors' samples. The CDR3 reads CASSLGAGRGETQYF. As DNA, the CDR3 is TGTGCCAGCAGCTTGGGCGCAGGGCGGGGAGAGACCCAGTACTTC.